The 16 T cell receptor beta chains below all came from one sample that was sequenced in a study of long-term antiretroviral therapy in people with HIV. The immunoSEQ assay was v3.0, run at survey level. Clones were read by immunoSEQ multiplex PCR, and TCRdb kept only the in-frame ones, dropping some. The sample gives roughly 36,000 clones, around 82% of which show up once; 7.9% is in the top ten. The sequencing used unsorted PBMCs, collected 0.4 years before starting antiretroviral therapy. Receptor source: a man between 18 and 35 years old with HIV.

This clone is judged medium-sized (0.01 to 0.1%). The chain carries TRBV7-8 and TRBJ2-3; TRBD2 matches 10 bases. The CDR3 consists of 17 residues. The V gene's germline CDR1 is SGHVS and CDR2 FQNEAQ. V shed 1 base, J shed 1 base, and the junction held 5 bases outside the gene matches. The CDR3 DNA reads TGTGCCAGCAGCTTAGGTCAGCGGGGGGGCCGCACAGATACGCAGTATTTT. This gives the protein CASSLGQRGGRTDTQYF.

The chain is built from TRBV4-2 and TRBJ2-7; D not resolved. Trimming removed 5 bases at V and 2 bases at J, with 13 bases between. Germline loops: CDR1 LGHNA, CDR2 YNFKEQ. The CDR3 runs to 14 residues. CDR3 DNA: TGTGCCAGCAGCTCCCGGGTATCAACCTACGAGCAGTACTTC. Translating gives CASSSRVSTYEQYF.

The chain combines TRBV4-2 with TRBJ2-5; TRBD2 matches at 7 bases. Germline-derived CDR1 and CDR2 are LGHNA and YNFKEQ. Losses at the gene ends were 1 base for V and 3 bases for J; bases not matched to a gene: 8. The CDR3 has 16 residues. The CDR3 sequence is CASSQVGSGEKETQYF. The CDR3 nucleotides are TGTGCCAGCAGCCAAGTCGGGAGCGGGGAGAAAGAGACCCAGTACTTC.

This rearrangement joins TRBV7-2 to TRBJ2-6; D not resolved. From germline, CDR1 is SGHTA and CDR2 FQGNSA. CDR3 length equals 13 residues. The ends were cut back, 5 bases at V and 1 base at J, with 3 bases in the middle. CDR3 loop: CASSRSGANVLTF. CDR3 DNA sequence: TGTGCCAGCAGCAGATCTGGGGCCAACGTCCTGACTTTC.

In its sample, this clone was seen once. The V gene is TRBV29-1, the J gene TRBJ2-7, with 9 bases aligning to TRBD2. This CDR3 contains 14 residues. V shed 7 bases and J 2 bases; nucleotides not matched to a gene: 9. From germline, CDR1 is SQVTM and CDR2 ANQGSEA. CDR3 sequence (DNA): TGCAGCGGGGTGTGGGGCGGGAGGGCCTACGAGCAGTACTTC. This gives the protein CSGVWGGRAYEQYF.

J is TRBJ2-5 and V is TRBV6-5, with TRBD1 matching over 7 bases. J gave up 5 bases and V 1 base, and 7 bases lay outside the gene matches. CDR3 size: 15 residues. Per the germline V gene, CDR1 is MNHEY and CDR2 is SVGAGI. The CDR3 DNA follows: TGTGCCAGCAGTTACTACAGGGGTATGGGCGAGACCCAGTACTTC. It codes for CASSYYRGMGETQYF.

V and J are TRBV4-1 and TRBJ2-1; TRBD2 matches 11 bases. The CDR3 loop spans 15 amino acids. Germline V gene sequence: CDR1 MGHRA, CDR2 YSYEKL. The ends lost 5 bases at V and 4 bases at J; junction bases unmatched: 4. CDR3 nucleotides: TGCGCCAGCAGCTCCGGGACTAGCGGTTACAATGAGCAGTTCTTC. Translated, it gives CASSSGTSGYNEQFF.

The J gene is TRBJ2-1, the V gene TRBV6-1, with a weak D call TRBD2 (6 bases). The germline V and J ends were trimmed by 4 bases and 9 bases, with 13 bases remaining between them. Germline V gene lookup returns CDR1 MNHNS and CDR2 SASEGT. The CDR3 is 13 residues long. The CDR3 DNA is TGTGCCAGCAGTGGCTGGCGGGGCGGTGAGCAGTTCTTC. This codes for CASSGWRGGEQFF.

The rearrangement uses TRBV11-2 and TRBJ2-3, with no clear D. Germline CDR1 is SGHAT and CDR2 is FQNNGV. The CDR3 length is 14 residues. The V end was cut by 1 base, the J end by 1 base, with 6 bases between. The CDR3 here is CASSLVDGTDTQYF. CDR3 DNA: TGTGCCAGCAGCTTAGTGGACGGCACAGATACGCAGTATTTT.

The rearrangement uses TRBV28 and TRBJ1-2, with a tentative D call TRBD1 (5 bases). The germline gives CDR1 MDHEN, CDR2 SYDVKM. The CDR3 has 12 amino acids. V was shortened by 2 bases and J by 8 bases, with 9 bases between the two germline ends. The CDR3 loop is CASSLIRDGYTF. The CDR3 nucleotides read TGTGCCAGCAGTTTAATACGGGACGGCTACACCTTC.

Written as DNA, the CDR3 is TGTGCCAGCACGCTAGCGGGGGGATATGATGAGCAGTTCTTC. Its protein product is CASTLAGGYDEQFF. This sequence joins TRBV6-1 and TRBJ2-1; 11 bases align to TRBD2. Trimming removed 7 bases from V and 8 bases from J; junction bases left unmatched: 7. The CDR3 has 14 amino acids. Germline CDR1 MNHNS, CDR2 SASEGT.

V gene TRBV5-4 combines with J gene TRBJ2-1; possible D gene TRBD2, 6 bases. The CDR3 totals 14 residues. Per germline, CDR1 SGHNT and CDR2 YYREEE (reference sequence). The V and J ends lost 5 bases and 0 bases respectively, with 9 bases between them. The chain's CDR3 is CASRWEASYNEQFF. Written as DNA, the CDR3 is TGTGCCAGCAGATGGGAGGCCTCCTACAATGAGCAGTTCTTC.

The J gene is TRBJ2-5, the V gene TRBV5-5, with D perhaps matching TRBD1 (5 bases). This CDR3 is 13 amino acids long. Trimming pared 4 bases from V and 5 bases from J, leaving 12 bases between. CDR1 and CDR2 from the germline V gene are SGHKS and YYEKEE (reference sequence). The CDR3 spells CASSPDSGETQYF. The CDR3 region has the DNA TGTGCCAGCAGCCCCGACAGTGGCGAGACCCAGTACTTC.

The V and J genes are TRBV7-9 and TRBJ2-7, with 9 bases that match TRBD2. CDR1 and CDR2 (germline): SEHNR, FQNEAQ (reference sequence). Trimming removed 1 base from V and 3 bases from J; junction bases left unmatched: 7. There are 16 residues in the CDR3. The CDR3 region has the DNA TGTGCCAGCAGCTTAGGGGAAGCGGGAGGTTTCTACGAGCAGTACTTC. It specifies CASSLGEAGGFYEQYF.

This clone was counted a single time. This chain connects TRBV7-9 to TRBJ2-5; a weak D match, TRBD1 (6 bases). Trimming cost V 2 bases and J 2 bases, with 9 bases left between them. This CDR3 contains 14 residues. The germline V gene has CDR1 SEHNR and CDR2 FQNEAQ (reference sequence). The CDR3 sequence: CASSLSQGQETQYF. The CDR3 DNA is TGTGCCAGCAGCTTATCGCAGGGGCAAGAGACCCAGTACTTC.

The chain carries TRBV19 and TRBJ1-5; 9 bases are a match to TRBD1. The CDR3 runs to 16 residues. Germline V gene lookup returns CDR1 LNHDA and CDR2 SQIVND (reference sequence). The trim removed 3 bases at V and 4 bases at J, leaving 7 bases unmatched. The CDR3 loop reads CASSIEGQGRNQPQHF. DNA of the CDR3: TGTGCCAGTAGTATTGAGGGACAGGGCCGGAATCAGCCCCAGCATTTT.